This TCR beta chain was captured by sequencing in a study of blood T cells in healthy people across ages. Losses at the gene ends were 5 bases for V and 2 bases for J; bases not matched to a gene: 4. This CDR3 spans 14 amino acids. Germline V CDR1 and CDR2: SGDLS, YYNGEE. Primers used in a second PCR of roughly 7 to 12 cycles were a sample-barcoded 5' primer and a J-beta primer mix. TCRdb re-derived calls from the 5' RACE reads in MiXCR, one entry per CDR3 protein. The repertoire consists of 1.6 million or so distinct CDR3 sequences, with 34% occurring once and the leading ten covering approximately 10%. This clonotype was seen more than once but under ten times.

The rearrangement uses TRBV9 and TRBJ1-2, with 9 bases lining up with TRBD1. The clonotype originates from a woman younger than 45 in good health. Material for sequencing was blood. In nucleotides, the CDR3 is TGTGCCAGCAGAGGACAGGGGAGAAACTATGGCTACACCTTC. This translates into CASRGQGRNYGYTF.